The 11 T cell receptor beta chains in this list originate from one sample, sequenced in a study of T cells after yellow fever vaccination. MiXCR, run by TCRdb on the 5' RACE reads, gives a single entry per CDR3 protein. The table lists 400,000 to 450,000 distinct CDR3 sequences, approximately 18% of them singletons, with roughly 19% in the top ten. Source: PBMCs, taken before the yellow fever booster vaccination. These receptor sequences come from a man younger than 35 who received the YFV17D yellow fever vaccine.

This clonotype has just a few counts. The chain combines TRBV4-3 with TRBJ2-1; 9 nucleotides agree with TRBD2. The CDR3 loop spans 16 amino acids. Germline lookup yields CDR1 LGHNA and CDR2 YSLEER. The J segment lost 8 bases and the V segment lost 1 base, leaving 9 bases of the junction unmatched. For the CDR3, the DNA is TGCGCCAGCAGCCAAGGGGCGACTAGCGGAGGGGATGAGCAGTTCTTC. Residues: CASSQGATSGGDEQFF.

This clonotype appeared a few times. The chain links TRBV9 to TRBJ2-5, with D hard to call. V shed 0 bases and J shed 1 base, with 7 bases lying between them. Germline values: CDR1 SGDLS, CDR2 YYNGEE. The CDR3 has 14 amino acids. In DNA form, the CDR3 reads TGTGCCAGCAGCGTAGGAAATAGCCAAGAGACCCAGTACTTC. It translates to CASSVGNSQETQYF.

The CDR3 loop reads CASSVGQEFYGYTF. CDR3 sequence (DNA): TGTGCCAGCAGCGTAGGACAGGAATTCTATGGCTACACCTTC. The genes are TRBV9 and TRBJ1-2, with a weak D call TRBD1 (6 bases). Trimming left V 0 bases short and J 4 bases short, with 10 bases between. The germline V gene encodes CDR1 SGDLS and CDR2 YYNGEE. The CDR3 is 14 residues long.

The V and J genes are TRBV9 and TRBJ2-7; D is possibly TRBD1 (6 bases). V was cut by 5 bases and J by 3 bases, with 21 bases left in between. The germline gives CDR1 SGDLS, CDR2 YYNGEE. CDR3 size: 16 residues. Here the CDR3 DNA reads TGTGCCAGCAGTCGTAGGGGTTCCGGACAGCTCTACGAGCAGTACTTC. It codes for CASSRRGSGQLYEQYF.

The chain joins TRBV28 to TRBJ1-2; no clear D. Germline V lookup: CDR1 MDHEN, CDR2 SYDVKM. The CDR3 has 14 residues. Trimming took 6 bases from V and 7 from J, leaving 18 bases between them. CDR3 in DNA: TGTGCCAGCAGATCGACAATGATCGGAGTTGGCTACACCTTC. Protein product: CASRSTMIGVGYTF.

The V call is TRBV7-2, the J call TRBJ2-1, with 8 bases that match TRBD2. The J segment lost 2 bases and the V segment lost 1 base, leaving 7 bases of the junction unmatched. This CDR3 is 17 amino acids long. Germline V gene sequence: CDR1 SGHTA, CDR2 FQGNSA. The CDR3 bases are TGTGCCAGCAGCTTAGGACCCCGGGGGGGCCCCTACAATGAGCAGTTCTTC. The encoded protein is CASSLGPRGGPYNEQFF. Combining the CDR3 with reference TRBV7-2 and TRBJ2-1 gives the whole variable domain GAGVSQSPSNKVTEKGKDVELRCDPISGHTALYWYRQSLGQGLEFLIYFQGNSAPDKSGLPSDRFSAERTGGSVSTLTIQRTQQEDSAVYLCASSLGPRGGPYNEQFFGPGTRLTVL.

The CDR3 DNA sequence: TGTGCCAGCAGGATGAAGCGGGGCCCCACAGATACGCAGTATTTT. Amino acids: CASRMKRGPTDTQYF. The chain is built from TRBV6-5 and TRBJ2-3; 7 bases fit TRBD2. The CDR3 runs to 15 residues. The J segment lost 2 bases and the V segment lost 6 bases, leaving 8 bases of the junction unmatched. Germline CDR1 reads MNHEY; CDR2 reads SVGAGI.

The gene calls are TRBV20-1 and TRBJ2-3; 12 positions match TRBD2. CDR3 length equals 17 residues. Looked up from germline, CDR1 is DFQATT and CDR2 is SNEGSKA (reference sequence). V dropped 0 bases and J dropped 4; count of bases not matched to a gene: 8. Written as DNA, the CDR3 is TGCAGTGCTAGAGATCTTGCTAGCGGGGGGGAGGCAGATACGCAGTATTTT. It translates to CSARDLASGGEADTQYF.

This clonotype was seen only a few times. The CDR3 sequence is CASRPSGGYNEQFF. The CDR3 DNA reads TGTGCCAGCAGGCCTAGCGGGGGGTACAATGAGCAGTTCTTC. J is TRBJ2-1 and V is TRBV7-9, with 11 bases matching TRBD2. V lost 6 bases, J lost 4 bases, and 2 bases stayed unmatched. CDR3 size: 14 residues. Germline-derived CDR1 and CDR2 are SEHNR and FQNEAQ (reference sequence).

This sequence joins TRBV7-9 and TRBJ1-1; a possible D gene is TRBD1 (5 bases). With 7 bases removed from V and 5 bases from J, the gap between germline ends came to 11 bases. Germline-derived CDR1 and CDR2 are SEHNR and FQNEAQ (reference sequence). This CDR3 is built from 12 residues. CDR3: CASTLGGTEAFF. The CDR3 DNA sequence: TGTGCCAGCACCCTCGGGGGGACTGAAGCTTTCTTT.

The CDR3 coding sequence is TGCGCCAGCAGCTTGGATCCGGACAGGGTGTACCAAGAGACCCAGTACTTC. This translates into CASSLDPDRVYQETQYF. V is TRBV5-1 and J is TRBJ2-5, with 8 bases that match TRBD1. Germline V gives CDR1 SGHRS, CDR2 YFSETQ. With V trimmed by 0 bases and J by 0 bases, 7 bases remained unmatched. The CDR3 is 17 residues long.